These 24 T cell receptor beta chains originate from one sample sequenced in a study of cytomegalovirus exposure and HLA in healthy donors. Vbeta (60) and Jbeta (13) primers were used in the PCR. Method: immunoSEQ multiplex PCR; TCRdb's copy keeps in-frame clones and lacks some. The sample yields 150,000 to 200,000 clones, just over 75% seen once. Input material: PBMCs. These receptors came from a woman in her thirties in good health and CMV-seropositive.

This clone appeared a few times. The chain has TRBV5-4 and TRBJ2-4; 7 bases match TRBD1. The germline CDR1 and CDR2 sequences are SGHNT and YYREEE (reference sequence). CDR3 size: 15 residues. V shed 4 bases and J 0 bases; nucleotides not matched to a gene: 4. CDR3 sequence reads: CASSPGDRAKNIQYF. DNA for the CDR3: TGTGCCAGCAGCCCAGGGGACAGAGCCAAAAACATTCAGTACTTC.

The rearrangement links TRBV6-6 to TRBJ2-6; D perhaps matches TRBD1 (6 bases). The V end was cut by 6 bases, the J end by 0 bases, with 9 bases between. The CDR3 consists of 15 residues. Germline lookup yields CDR1 MNHNY and CDR2 SVGAGI (reference sequence). CDR3 DNA sequence: TGTGCCAGCAGGGACAGAAGCTCTGGGGCCAACGTCCTGACTTTC. The encoded protein is CASRDRSSGANVLTF.

This clone was recorded once. The rearrangement uses TRBV27 and TRBJ1-3; 7 bases match TRBD1. The CDR3 sequence is 15 residues long. With 0 bases clipped from V and 3 bases from J, the junction kept 2 bases outside the gene matches. Per the germline V gene, CDR1 is MNHEY and CDR2 is SMNVEV (reference sequence). The CDR3 is CASSLSQGFGNTIYF. The CDR3 region has the DNA TGTGCCAGCAGTTTATCACAGGGGTTTGGAAACACCATATATTTT.

This chain joins TRBV7-2 and TRBJ1-5; 7 bases map to TRBD1. The germline V gene has CDR1 SGHTA and CDR2 FQGNSA. The length of the CDR3 is 14 residues. V shed 3 bases, J shed 6 bases, and the junction held 5 bases outside the gene matches. The CDR3 loop reads CASSFNRGGQPQHF. CDR3 coding DNA: TGTGCCAGCAGCTTCAACAGGGGTGGTCAGCCCCAGCATTTT. Using reference TRBV7-2 and TRBJ1-5 for the parts outside the CDR3, the full variable domain is GAGVSQSPSNKVTEKGKDVELRCDPISGHTALYWYRQSLGQGLEFLIYFQGNSAPDKSGLPSDRFSAERTGGSVSTLTIQRTQQEDSAVYLCASSFNRGGQPQHFGDGTRLSIL.

There are a few counts of this clone. This sequence joins TRBV7-9 and TRBJ1-1; 7 bases are shared with TRBD1. V gave up 1 base and J gave up 1 base; unmatched junction bases: 3. Germline CDR1 SEHNR, CDR2 FQNEAQ (reference sequence). The length of the CDR3 is 15 residues. In DNA form, the CDR3 reads TGTGCCAGCAGCTTAGTACAGGGGTGGAACACTGAAGCTTTCTTT. This gives the protein CASSLVQGWNTEAFF.

The rearrangement joins TRBV6-1 to TRBJ2-5; 7 positions match TRBD2. Germline loops: CDR1 MNHNS, CDR2 SASEGT. J lost 2 bases, V lost 4 bases, and 22 bases had no gene match. CDR3 length: 20 residues. As DNA, the CDR3 is TGTGCCAGCAGTGGAATCCATACGGTTACTGGGCTAGCGGTGCAAGAGACCCAGTACTTC. Translating gives CASSGIHTVTGLAVQETQYF.

This clone was observed a few times. The chain links TRBV5-8 to TRBJ1-5; 7 nucleotides match TRBD1. Germline V gives CDR1 SGHTS, CDR2 YDEGEE. CDR3 length equals 14 residues. V lost 4 bases and J lost 1; bases outside the gene matches: 2. CDR3 amino acids: CASSPGQSNQPQHF. As DNA, the CDR3 is TGTGCCAGCAGCCCGGGACAGAGCAATCAGCCCCAGCATTTT. Looking up the rest from reference TRBV5-8 and TRBJ1-5 gives the full variable domain: EAGVTQSPTHLIKTRGQQATLRCSPISGHTSVYWYQQALGLGLQFLLWYDEGEERNRGNFPPRFSGRQFPNYSSELNVNALELEDSALYLCASSPGQSNQPQHFGDGTRLSIL.

J is TRBJ1-6 and V is TRBV2; TRBD1 agrees at 7 bases. CDR1 and CDR2 from the germline V gene are SNHLY and FYNNEI. The CDR3 covers 17 residues. J lost 7 bases, V lost 5 bases, and 14 bases had no gene match. CDR3 nucleotide sequence: TGTGCCAGCAGTAAGGCGACTCCGGGACAGATCAATTCACCCCTCCACTTT. As protein: CASSKATPGQINSPLHF.

The V and J genes are TRBV18 and TRBJ1-2; D unclear. Germline loops: CDR1 KGHSH, CDR2 LQKENI. Between the trimmed V and J ends, which lost 3 bases and 4 bases, there was a span of 9 bases. The CDR3 is 13 amino acids. CDR3 sequence reads: CASSPNEVYGYTF. In DNA, the CDR3 is TGTGCCAGCTCACCCAATGAGGTCTATGGCTACACCTTC.

Only a few counts were recorded for this clone. The V and J genes are TRBV5-4 and TRBJ2-2, with 10 positions matching TRBD2. The CDR3 spans 16 residues. J lost 5 bases, V lost 3 bases, and 7 bases had no gene match. Germline values: CDR1 SGHNT, CDR2 YYREEE (reference sequence). In DNA, the CDR3 is TGTGCCAGCAGCTATTCTAGCGGGAGTAGGACCGGGGAGCTGTTTTTT. This encodes CASSYSSGSRTGELFF. Supplemented by reference TRBV5-4 and TRBJ2-2, the full variable domain reads ETGVTQSPTHLIKTRGQQVTLRCSSQSGHNTVSWYQQALGQGPQFIFQYYREEENGRGNFPPRFSGLQFPNYSSELNVNALELDDSALYLCASSYSSGSRTGELFFGEGSRLTVL.

CDR3 nucleotides: TGTGCCAGTAGTAAACTCGGGCGGGACGAGCAGTACTTC. Amino acids: CASSKLGRDEQYF. The genes are TRBV19 and TRBJ2-7; the D gene is possibly TRBD2 (5 bases). The CDR3 loop spans 13 amino acids. The ends were cut back, 4 bases at V and 5 bases at J, with 12 bases in the middle. In germline, CDR1 is LNHDA, CDR2 SQIVND (reference sequence). Filled out from reference TRBV19 and TRBJ2-7, the complete variable domain reads DGGITQSPKYLFRKEGQNVTLSCEQNLNHDAMYWYRQDPGQGLRLIYYSQIVNDFQKGDIAEGYSVSREKKESFPLTVTSAQKNPTAFYLCASSKLGRDEQYFGPGTRLTVT.

CDR3 protein: CASSPDRYEQYF. The CDR3 DNA reads as TGTGCCAGCAGCCCAGACAGATACGAGCAGTACTTC. The gene calls are TRBV2 and TRBJ2-7, with TRBD1 as a possible D gene (5 bases). The CDR3 extends over 12 amino acids. Germline CDR1 and CDR2: SNHLY and FYNNEI. The ends were cut back, 6 bases at V and 4 bases at J, with 10 bases in the middle.

The gene calls are TRBV27 and TRBJ2-1, with 13 bases matching TRBD2. Germline-derived CDR1 and CDR2 are MNHEY and SMNVEV (reference sequence). The CDR3 consists of 21 residues. V trimming: 3 bases; J trimming: 7 bases; junction bases outside the gene matches: 21. The CDR3 here is CASSFRGQTKSGTSGINEQFF. DNA of the CDR3: TGTGCCAGCAGTTTCCGAGGGCAGACAAAATCCGGGACTAGCGGGATAAATGAGCAGTTCTTC.

This sequence joins TRBV7-8 and TRBJ1-1; 8 bases fit TRBD1. CDR1 and CDR2 (germline): SGHVS, FQNEAQ. The junction had 7 bases not matched to a gene; V was cut back by 2 bases and J by 5 bases. The CDR3 consists of 15 residues. This chain's CDR3 is CASSLSGTGRTEAFF. Here the CDR3 DNA reads TGTGCCAGCAGCTTATCCGGGACAGGAAGGACTGAAGCTTTCTTT.

This chain links TRBV15 with TRBJ2-1, with D perhaps TRBD2 (5 bases). Germline V gene sequence: CDR1 LNHNV, CDR2 YYDKDF (reference sequence). The V and J ends lost 1 base and 7 bases respectively, with 14 bases between them. CDR3 length equals 15 residues. Here the CDR3 reads CATSRATLAMNEQFF. The CDR3 DNA reads TGTGCCACCAGCAGAGCCACCTTAGCGATGAATGAGCAGTTCTTC.

The chain is built from TRBV7-8 and TRBJ2-2; TRBD1 aligns across 7 bases. The germline V gene has CDR1 SGHVS and CDR2 FQNEAQ. The CDR3 runs 17 residues. V trimming: 3 bases; J trimming: 0 bases; junction bases outside the gene matches: 7. This CDR3 is CASSLGSTGTNTGELFF. CDR3 coding DNA: TGTGCCAGCAGCTTGGGTTCGACAGGGACGAACACCGGGGAGCTGTTTTTT.

The chain links TRBV19 to TRBJ2-1, with 12 bases aligning to TRBD2. V lost 4 bases and J lost 3; bases outside the gene matches: 4. The length of the CDR3 is 16 residues. Looked up from germline, CDR1 is LNHDA and CDR2 is SQIVND (reference sequence). CDR3 nucleotide sequence: TGTGCCAGTAGTACAGGACTAGCGGGGATCTACAATGAGCAGTTCTTC. Translated, it gives CASSTGLAGIYNEQFF. Full variable domain (rest looked up from reference TRBV19 and TRBJ2-1): DGGITQSPKYLFRKEGQNVTLSCEQNLNHDAMYWYRQDPGQGLRLIYYSQIVNDFQKGDIAEGYSVSREKKESFPLTVTSAQKNPTAFYLCASSTGLAGIYNEQFFGPGTRLTVL.

The V gene is TRBV7-7, the J gene TRBJ1-3; 8 bases fit TRBD1. V was clipped by 1 base and J by 2 bases; unmatched bases: 1. This CDR3 is built from 15 residues. Looked up from germline, CDR1 is SSHAT and CDR2 is FNYEAQ (reference sequence). In nucleotides, the CDR3 is TGTGCCAGCAGCTTAGGGACAGGGACTGGAAACACCATATATTTT. Its protein product is CASSLGTGTGNTIYF.

V gene TRBV6-5 combines with J gene TRBJ1-5; no firm D call. The V end was cut by 6 bases, the J end by 0 bases, with 12 bases between. The CDR3 covers 15 residues. Germline V gives CDR1 MNHEY, CDR2 SVGAGI. CDR3 sequence (DNA): TGTGCCAGCAGAATTAGAACTTATAGCAATCAGCCCCAGCATTTT. Translation gives CASRIRTYSNQPQHF.

CDR3 DNA sequence: TGCGCCAGCAGAGTTCCGGGACACCCATTCGAGCAGTACTTC. Protein: CASRVPGHPFEQYF. The genes are TRBV10-1 and TRBJ2-7; a weak D match, TRBD1 (6 bases). The CDR3 has 14 residues. Germline V gene data show CDR1 as WNHNN and CDR2 as SYGVQD (reference sequence). V lost 6 bases to trimming and J lost 6 bases, with 18 bases between them.

This clone was recorded once. The CDR3 sequence is CSVEGWAVWQETQYF. The CDR3 nucleotides read TGCAGCGTTGAAGGGTGGGCAGTATGGCAAGAGACCCAGTACTTC. The V call is TRBV29-1, the J call TRBJ2-5, with D hard to call. V was cut by 1 base and J by 2 bases, with 14 bases left in between. This CDR3 spans 15 amino acids. The V gene's germline CDR1 is SQVTM and CDR2 ANQGSEA.

The CDR3 here is CAWRSGGDSNQPQHF. The CDR3 region has the DNA TGTGCCTGGAGGTCCGGGGGGGATAGCAATCAGCCCCAGCATTTT. The gene calls are TRBV30 and TRBJ1-5; weak D call: TRBD1 (5 bases). The CDR3 length is 15 residues. Trimming removed 3 bases at V and 0 bases at J, with 12 bases between. Per the germline V gene, CDR1 is GTSNPN and CDR2 is SVGIG (reference sequence).

The chain employs TRBV18 and TRBJ1-1; weak D call: TRBD1 (6 bases). Germline CDR1 reads KGHSH; CDR2 reads LQKENI. CDR3 size: 14 residues. V was pared by 3 bases and J by 1 base, with 9 bases between. The CDR3 spells CASSPQGTNTEAFF. CDR3 DNA sequence: TGTGCCAGCTCACCTCAGGGGACGAACACTGAAGCTTTCTTT.

The genes are TRBV7-2 and TRBJ2-1; 8 bases align to TRBD2. V shed 5 bases and J 0 bases; nucleotides not matched to a gene: 3. Germline values: CDR1 SGHTA, CDR2 FQGNSA. The CDR3 runs to 15 residues. CDR3 DNA sequence: TGTGCCAGCAGCGGAAGCGGGAGCTCCTACAATGAGCAGTTCTTC. Its translation: CASSGSGSSYNEQFF.